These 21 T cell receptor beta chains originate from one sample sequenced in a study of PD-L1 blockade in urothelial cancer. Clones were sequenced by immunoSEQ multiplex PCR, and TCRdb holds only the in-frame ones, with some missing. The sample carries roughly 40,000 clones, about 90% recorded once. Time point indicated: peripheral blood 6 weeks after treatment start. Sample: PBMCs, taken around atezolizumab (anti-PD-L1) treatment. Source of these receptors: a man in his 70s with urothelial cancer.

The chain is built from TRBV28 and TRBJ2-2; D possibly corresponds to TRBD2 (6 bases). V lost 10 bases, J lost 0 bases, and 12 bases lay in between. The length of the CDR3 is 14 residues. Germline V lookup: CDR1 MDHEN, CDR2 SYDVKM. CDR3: CATSGVANTGELFF. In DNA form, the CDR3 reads TGTGCCACCTCGGGGGTCGCGAACACCGGGGAGCTGTTTTTT.

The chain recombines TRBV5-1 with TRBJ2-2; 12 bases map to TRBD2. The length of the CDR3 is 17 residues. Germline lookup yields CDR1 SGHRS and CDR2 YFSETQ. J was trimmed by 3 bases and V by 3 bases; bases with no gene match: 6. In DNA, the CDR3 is TGCGCCAGCAGCTCGGGACTAGCGGGCCGGCACACCGGGGAGCTGTTTTTT. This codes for CASSSGLAGRHTGELFF.

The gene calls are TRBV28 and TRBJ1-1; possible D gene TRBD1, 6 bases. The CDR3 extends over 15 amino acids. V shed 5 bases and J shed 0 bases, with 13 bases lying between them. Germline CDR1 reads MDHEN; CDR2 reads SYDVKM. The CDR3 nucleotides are TGTGCCAGCAGTCTCCCCCGACAGGTGAACACTGAAGCTTTCTTT. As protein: CASSLPRQVNTEAFF.

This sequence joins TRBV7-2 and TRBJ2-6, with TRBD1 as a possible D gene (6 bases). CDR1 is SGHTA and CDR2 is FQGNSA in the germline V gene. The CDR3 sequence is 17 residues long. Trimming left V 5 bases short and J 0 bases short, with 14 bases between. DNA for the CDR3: TGTGCCAGCAGCCAGGACAGACCAAGCTCTGGGGCCAACGTCCTGACTTTC. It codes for CASSQDRPSSGANVLTF.

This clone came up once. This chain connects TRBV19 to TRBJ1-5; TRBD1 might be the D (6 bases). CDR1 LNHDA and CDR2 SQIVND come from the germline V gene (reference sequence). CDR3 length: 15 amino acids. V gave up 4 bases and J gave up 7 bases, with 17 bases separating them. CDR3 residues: CASSTQQGIAQPQHF. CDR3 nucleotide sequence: TGTGCCAGTAGTACCCAACAGGGTATTGCCCAGCCCCAGCATTTT.

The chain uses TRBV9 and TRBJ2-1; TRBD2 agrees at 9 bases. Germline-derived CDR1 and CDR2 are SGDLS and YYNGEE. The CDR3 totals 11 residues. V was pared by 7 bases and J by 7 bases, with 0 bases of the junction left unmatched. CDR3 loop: CASGLANEQFF. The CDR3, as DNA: TGTGCCAGCGGACTAGCGAATGAGCAGTTCTTC.

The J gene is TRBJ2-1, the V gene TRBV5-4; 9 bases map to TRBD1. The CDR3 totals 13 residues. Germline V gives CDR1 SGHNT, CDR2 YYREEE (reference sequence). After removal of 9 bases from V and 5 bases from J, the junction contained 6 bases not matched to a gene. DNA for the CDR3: TGTGCCACCTCCGGGACAGGGAACAATGAGCAGTTCTTC. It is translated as CATSGTGNNEQFF.

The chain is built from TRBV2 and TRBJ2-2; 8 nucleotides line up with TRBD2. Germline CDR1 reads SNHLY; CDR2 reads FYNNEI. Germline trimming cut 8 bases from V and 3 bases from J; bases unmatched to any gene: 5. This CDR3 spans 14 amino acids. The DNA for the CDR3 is TGTGCCAGCTCACTAGCGGAATACACCGGGGAGCTGTTTTTT. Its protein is CASSLAEYTGELFF. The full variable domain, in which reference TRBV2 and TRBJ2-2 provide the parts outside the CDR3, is EPEVTQTPSHQVTQMGQEVILRCVPISNHLYFYWYRQILGQKVEFLVSFYNNEISEKSEIFDDQFSVERPDGSNFTLKIRSTKLEDSAMYFCASSLAEYTGELFFGEGSRLTVL.

CDR3 sequence: CASSPHPGVDGYTF. The CDR3 bases are TGTGCCAGCTCACCACACCCAGGGGTAGACGGCTACACCTTC. The chain joins TRBV18 to TRBJ1-2, with D possibly being TRBD1 (6 bases). Germline V lookup: CDR1 KGHSH, CDR2 LQKENI. Between the trimmed V and J ends, which lost 1 base and 8 bases, there was a span of 14 bases. This CDR3 has 14 amino acids.

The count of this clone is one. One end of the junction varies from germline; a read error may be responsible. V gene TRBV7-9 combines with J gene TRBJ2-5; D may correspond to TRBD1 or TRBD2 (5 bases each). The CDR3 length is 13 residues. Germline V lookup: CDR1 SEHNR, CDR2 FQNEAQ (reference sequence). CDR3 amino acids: CASSLGERGTQYF. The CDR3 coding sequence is TGTGCCAGCAGTTTAGGGGAGAGAGGGACCCAGTACTTC.

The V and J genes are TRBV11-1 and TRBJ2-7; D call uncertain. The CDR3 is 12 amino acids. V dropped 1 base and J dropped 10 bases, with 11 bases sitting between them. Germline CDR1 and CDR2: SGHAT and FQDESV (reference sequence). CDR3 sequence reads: CASSLGNRPQYF. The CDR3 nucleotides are TGTGCCAGCAGCTTAGGGAACAGACCCCAGTACTTC.

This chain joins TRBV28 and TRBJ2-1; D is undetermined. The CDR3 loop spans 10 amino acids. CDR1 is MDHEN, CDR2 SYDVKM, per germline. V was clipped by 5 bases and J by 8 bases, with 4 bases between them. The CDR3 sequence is CASSRYEQFF. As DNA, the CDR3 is TGTGCCAGCAGTCGGTATGAGCAGTTCTTC.

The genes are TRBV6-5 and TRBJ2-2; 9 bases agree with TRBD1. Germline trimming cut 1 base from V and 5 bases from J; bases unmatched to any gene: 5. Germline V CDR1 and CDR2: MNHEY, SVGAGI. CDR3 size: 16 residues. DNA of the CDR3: TGTGCCAGCAGTTACTTGGTGACAGGGGGGACCGGGGAGCTGTTTTTT. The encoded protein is CASSYLVTGGTGELFF.

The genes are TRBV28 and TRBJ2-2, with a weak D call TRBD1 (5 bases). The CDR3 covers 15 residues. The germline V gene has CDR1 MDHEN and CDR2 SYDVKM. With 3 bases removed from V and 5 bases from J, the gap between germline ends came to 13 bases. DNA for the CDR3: TGTGCCAGCAGTTTCCCAGGGTTAGGAACCGGGGAGCTGTTTTTT. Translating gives CASSFPGLGTGELFF.

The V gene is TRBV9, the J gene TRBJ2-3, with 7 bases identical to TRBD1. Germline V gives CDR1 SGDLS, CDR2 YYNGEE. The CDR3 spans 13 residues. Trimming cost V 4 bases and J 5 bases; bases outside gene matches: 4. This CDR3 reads CASSTHRGDTQYF. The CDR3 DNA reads TGTGCCAGCAGCACACACAGGGGAGATACGCAGTATTTT. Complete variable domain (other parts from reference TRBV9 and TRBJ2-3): DSGVTQTPKHLITATGQRVTLRCSPRSGDLSVYWYQQSLDQGLQFLIQYYNGEERAKGNILERFSAQQFPDLHSELNLSSLELGDSALYFCASSTHRGDTQYFGPGTRLTVL.

The CDR3 nucleotides read TGTGCCAGCAGCTTGGCTAGCGGGAGAATAAGCGAGCAGTACTTC. It specifies CASSLASGRISEQYF. This rearrangement joins TRBV5-4 to TRBJ2-7, with 10 bases that match TRBD2. The CDR3 totals 15 residues. The J segment lost 6 bases and the V segment lost 0 bases, leaving 6 bases of the junction unmatched. Germline CDR1 and CDR2: SGHNT and YYREEE (reference sequence).

The CDR3: CASSLSTDTQYF. The CDR3 DNA reads as TGTGCCAGCTCACTAAGCACAGATACGCAGTATTTT. The V gene is TRBV18, the J gene TRBJ2-3; D gene ambiguous. With 4 bases removed from V and 0 bases from J, the gap between germline ends came to 2 bases. The CDR3 spans 12 residues. CDR1 is KGHSH, CDR2 LQKENI, per germline. Complete variable domain (other parts from reference TRBV18 and TRBJ2-3): NAGVMQNPRHLVRRRGQEARLRCSPMKGHSHVYWYRQLPEEGLKFMVYLQKENIIDESGMPKERFSAEFPKEGPSILRIQQVVRGDSAAYFCASSLSTDTQYFGPGTRLTVL.

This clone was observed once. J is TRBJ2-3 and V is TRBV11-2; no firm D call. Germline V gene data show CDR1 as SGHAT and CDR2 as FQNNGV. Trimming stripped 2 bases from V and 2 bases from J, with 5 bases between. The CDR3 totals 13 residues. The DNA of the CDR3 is TGTGCCAGCAGCTTATTACACACAGATACGCAGTATTTT. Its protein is CASSLLHTDTQYF.

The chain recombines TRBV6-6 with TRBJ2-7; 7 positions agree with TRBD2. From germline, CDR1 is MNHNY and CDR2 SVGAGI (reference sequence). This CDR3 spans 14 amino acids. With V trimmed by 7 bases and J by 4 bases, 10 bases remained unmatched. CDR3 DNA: TGTGCCAGCATCTCAGGCGGGGGACGGTACGAGCAGTACTTC. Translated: CASISGGGRYEQYF.

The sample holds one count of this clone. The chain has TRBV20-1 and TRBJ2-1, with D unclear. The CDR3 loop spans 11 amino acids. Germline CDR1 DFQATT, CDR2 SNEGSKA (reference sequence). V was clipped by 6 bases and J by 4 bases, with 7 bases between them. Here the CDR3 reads CSAHGYNEQFF. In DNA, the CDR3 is TGCAGTGCCCACGGGTACAATGAGCAGTTCTTC.

The CDR3 bases are TGTGCCAGCAGCTTAGCTACAGGACAGTACTCCTACGAGCAGTACTTC. Protein product: CASSLATGQYSYEQYF. The chain has TRBV7-9 and TRBJ2-7, with D possibly TRBD1 on 6 matching bases. The CDR3 has 16 residues. Trimming left V 0 bases short and J 0 bases short, with 12 bases between. Germline lookup yields CDR1 SEHNR and CDR2 FQNEAQ (reference sequence).